These 14 T cell receptor beta chains came from one sample sequenced in a study of OX40 agonist ivuxolimab in advanced cancers. The method was immunoSEQ multiplex PCR; TCRdb's version includes in-frame clones alone and lacks a portion of them. The sample has about 76,000 clones, about 86% seen once; the top ten hold approximately 1.5%. The material sequenced was CD4+ or CD8+ T cells sorted from blood, taken in a trial of the OX40 agonist ivuxolimab. Every receptor here comes from an adult with an advanced solid tumor such as melanoma, head and neck, liver or kidney cancer.

The DNA of the CDR3 is TGTGCCAGCAGCTGGGGGGCAGGAAACTTCACAGATACGCAGTATTTT. Encoded protein: CASSWGAGNFTDTQYF. The chain couples TRBV5-4 to TRBJ2-3; the D gene could be TRBD1 or TRBD2 (6 bases each). Germline CDR1 is SGHNT and CDR2 is YYREEE (reference sequence). The CDR3 runs 16 residues. V was shortened by 3 bases and J by 2 bases, with 16 bases between the two germline ends.

This clone was found a few times. This chain connects TRBV28 to TRBJ2-2; tentative D call: TRBD1 (5 bases). V gave up 3 bases and J gave up 0 bases, with 8 bases separating them. Germline values: CDR1 MDHEN, CDR2 SYDVKM. This CDR3 has 15 residues. CDR3 sequence: CASSFGQANTGELFF. The CDR3 region has the DNA TGTGCCAGCAGTTTTGGACAAGCGAACACCGGGGAGCTGTTTTTT.

The chain joins TRBV5-1 to TRBJ1-1; weak D call: TRBD1 (6 bases). The germline V gene encodes CDR1 SGHRS and CDR2 YFSETQ. The CDR3 runs to 15 residues. The V end was cut by 0 bases, the J end by 1 base, with 10 bases between. The CDR3 nucleotides are TGCGCCAGCAGCTTGGAACTGGGGGCGAACACTGAAGCTTTCTTT. Translating it yields CASSLELGANTEAFF.

The chain combines TRBV7-3 with TRBJ2-7; D may be TRBD1 (7 bases). Germline assignment: CDR1 SGHTA and CDR2 FQGTGA. Trimming pared 4 bases from V and 7 bases from J, leaving 23 bases between. The CDR3 contains 16 residues. The CDR3 protein is CASSSPQGGVATEQYF. For the CDR3, the DNA is TGTGCCAGCAGCTCGCCTCAGGGGGGAGTTGCAACGGAGCAGTACTTC. Complete variable domain (other parts from reference TRBV7-3 and TRBJ2-7): GAGVSQTPSNKVTEKGKYVELRCDPISGHTALYWYRQSLGQGPEFLIYFQGTGAADDSGLPNDRFFAVRPEGSVSTLKIQRTERGDSAVYLCASSSPQGGVATEQYFGPGTRLTVT.

The V gene is TRBV9, the J gene TRBJ2-1; D is unclear. This CDR3 has 13 residues. V was cut by 4 bases and J by 1 base, with 6 bases left in between. CDR1 and CDR2 (germline): SGDLS, YYNGEE. In DNA form, the CDR3 reads TGTGCCAGCAGCCCTCGTTCCTACAATGAGCAGTTCTTC. This translates into CASSPRSYNEQFF.

CDR3 amino acids: CASSFFERGRSYNEQFF. CDR3 nucleotides: TGTGCCAGCAGCTTTTTCGAGCGGGGGAGGTCCTACAATGAGCAGTTCTTC. The chain couples TRBV7-9 to TRBJ2-1, with TRBD2 matching 8 bases. CDR1 is SEHNR and CDR2 is FQNEAQ in the germline V gene (reference sequence). J gave up 1 base and V 3 bases, and 8 bases lay outside the gene matches. The CDR3 extends over 17 amino acids.

V usage is TRBV5-1 and J usage is TRBJ1-2, with TRBD1 matching over 7 bases. The germline gives CDR1 SGHRS, CDR2 YFSETQ. This CDR3 region has 15 residues. V gave up 0 bases and J gave up 0 bases; unmatched junction bases: 2. CDR3 sequence reads: CASSLGTGANYGYTF. The CDR3 DNA sequence: TGCGCCAGCAGCTTGGGGACAGGAGCTAACTATGGCTACACCTTC.

This rearrangement joins TRBV9 to TRBJ1-2; 7 nucleotides align to TRBD1. The germline V gene has CDR1 SGDLS and CDR2 YYNGEE. With 6 bases clipped from V and 4 bases from J, the junction kept 15 bases outside the gene matches. The CDR3 runs to 16 residues. CDR3 sequence (DNA): TGTGCCAGCATCCTCCCCCGGGACAGATTTCTCTATGGCTACACCTTC. It encodes CASILPRDRFLYGYTF.

This chain uses TRBV10-3 with TRBJ1-5; 8 bases align to TRBD1. Per germline, CDR1 ENHRY and CDR2 SYGVKD. Losses at the gene ends were 10 bases for V and 0 bases for J; bases not matched to a gene: 5. The CDR3 sequence is 14 residues long. This chain's CDR3 is CATRTGISNQPQHF. The CDR3 region has the DNA TGTGCCACCAGGACAGGGATTAGCAATCAGCCCCAGCATTTT.

There are a few counts of this clone. The chain uses TRBV6-5 and TRBJ1-2; perhaps TRBD1 as D (5 bases). Trimming took off 5 bases at V and 5 bases at J, with 18 bases between the two ends. Germline assignment: CDR1 MNHEY and CDR2 SVGAGI. The CDR3 has 15 residues. As DNA, the CDR3 is TGTGCCAGCAGTACCTTTTGGGGCAGCGCATATGGCTACACCTTC. Translation: CASSTFWGSAYGYTF.

The genes are TRBV7-2 and TRBJ1-3; D call uncertain. This CDR3 region has 13 residues. Germline V gene sequence: CDR1 SGHTA, CDR2 FQGNSA. The V gene lost 2 bases and the J gene lost 4 bases, with 6 bases spanning the gap. CDR3: CASSLSQGNTIYF. The CDR3 DNA sequence: TGTGCCAGCAGCTTATCACAGGGAAACACCATATATTTT.

This sequence joins TRBV5-1 and TRBJ1-4; the match to TRBD1 covers 8 bases. The V gene end was trimmed by 4 bases and the J gene end by 7 bases; junction bases not matched to a gene: 9. Germline V lookup: CDR1 SGHRS, CDR2 YFSETQ. There are 15 residues in the CDR3. CDR3 sequence (DNA): TGCGCCAGCAGCCCCCACCCGGACAGGGCTGAAAAACTGTTTTTT. Amino acids: CASSPHPDRAEKLFF.

The chain has TRBV9 and TRBJ2-5; 7 nucleotides agree with TRBD1. With 7 bases clipped from V and 0 bases from J, the junction kept 9 bases outside the gene matches. The CDR3 sequence is 15 residues long. Germline lookup yields CDR1 SGDLS and CDR2 YYNGEE. CDR3: CASGTGTEYQETQYF. CDR3 coding DNA: TGTGCCAGCGGAACCGGGACAGAGTACCAAGAGACCCAGTACTTC.

The chain uses TRBV9 and TRBJ1-1; maybe TRBD1 (5 bases). Germline CDR1 and CDR2: SGDLS and YYNGEE. The V gene lost 0 bases and the J gene lost 3 bases, with 12 bases spanning the gap. CDR3 size: 15 residues. In nucleotides, the CDR3 is TGTGCCAGCAGCGTAGATGGGGGTTGGGACACTGAAGCTTTCTTT. Protein: CASSVDGGWDTEAFF.